The next 21 T cell receptor beta chains were all read from a single sample in a study of beta chain features in type 1 diabetes. Their antigens remain unidentified. Since all of the isolated RNA was reverse transcribed, expressed TCRB transcripts were what got sequenced. Method: immunoSEQ multiplex PCR; TCRdb's copy keeps in-frame clones and lacks some. The sample carries some 700,000 clones, under 15% recorded once. Study conclusions and caveats: Across all four CD4+ subsets, people with type 1 diabetes showed modestly shorter TCRB CDR3s.

Sequenced: naive CD4+ T cells from blood. The receptor source for this set is a man younger than 35 with type 1 diabetes.

This clone was picked up a small number of times. The V and J genes are TRBV16 and TRBJ1-2, with 8 bases lining up with TRBD1. Germline CDR1 is KGHSY and CDR2 is FQNENV. The J segment lost 7 bases and the V segment lost 4 bases, leaving 5 bases of the junction unmatched. This CDR3 region has 13 residues. The CDR3: CASSPGQGLGYTF. The CDR3 region has the DNA TGTGCCAGCAGCCCTGGACAGGGTCTTGGCTACACCTTC. The complete variable domain, with remaining parts taken from reference TRBV16 and TRBJ1-2, reads GEEVAQTPKHLVRGEGQKAKLYCAPIKGHSYVFWYQQVLKNEFKFLISFQNENVFDETGMPKERFSAKCLPNSPCSLEIQATKLEDSAVYFCASSPGQGLGYTFGSGTRLTVV.

The rearrangement joins TRBV6-4 to TRBJ2-3; 10 positions agree with TRBD1. There are 14 residues in the CDR3. The V gene end was trimmed by 10 bases and the J gene end by 2 bases; junction bases not matched to a gene: 6. CDR1 is MRHNA, CDR2 SNTAGT, per germline. In DNA, the CDR3 is TGTGCCACCCGGACAGGGGGAAACACAGATACGCAGTATTTT. This gives the protein CATRTGGNTDTQYF.

Worth noting for this clone: One end of the junction varies from germline; a read error may be responsible. The V and J genes are TRBV7-7 and TRBJ2-6; D is ambiguous. The CDR3 runs to 12 residues. Germline-derived CDR1 and CDR2 are SSHAT and FNYEAQ (reference sequence). CDR3 sequence (DNA): TGTGCTAGCAGTTCTGGGGCCAACGTCCTGACTTTC. It codes for CASSSGANVLTF. The entire variable domain, with the rest obtained from reference TRBV7-7 and TRBJ2-6, is as follows: GAGVSQSPRYKVTKRGQDVTLRCDPISSHATLYWYQQALGQGPEFLTYFNYEAQPDKSGLPSDRFSAERPEGSISTLTIQRTEQRDSAMYRCASSSGANVLTFGAGSRLTVL.

The CDR3 loop reads CSVSAATNTEAFF. CDR3 bases: TGCAGCGTTAGTGCAGCCACGAACACTGAAGCTTTCTTT. V is TRBV29-1 and J is TRBJ1-1; D remains unclear. The CDR3 loop spans 13 amino acids. The germline gives CDR1 SQVTM, CDR2 ANQGSEA. Trimming left V 5 bases short and J 1 base short, with 11 bases between.

The rearrangement links TRBV7-2 to TRBJ1-5; a possible D gene is TRBD1 (5 bases). V lost 1 base and J lost 1, with 8 bases in between. The CDR3 is made up of 15 amino acids. Germline V gene lookup returns CDR1 SGHTA and CDR2 FQGNSA. CDR3 loop: CASSLEGLSNQPQHF. As DNA, the CDR3 is TGTGCCAGCAGCTTAGAGGGGTTGAGCAATCAGCCCCAGCATTTT. The whole variable domain, remainder taken from reference TRBV7-2 and TRBJ1-5, is GAGVSQSPSNKVTEKGKDVELRCDPISGHTALYWYRQSLGQGLEFLIYFQGNSAPDKSGLPSDRFSAERTGGSVSTLTIQRTQQEDSAVYLCASSLEGLSNQPQHFGDGTRLSIL.

V usage is TRBV7-8 and J usage is TRBJ1-6; D is uncertain. This CDR3 spans 14 amino acids. V was cut by 0 bases and J by 6 bases, with 6 bases left in between. Germline-derived CDR1 and CDR2 are SGHVS and FQNEAQ. The CDR3 DNA follows: TGTGCCAGCAGCTTAGCCCTGGTTAATTCACCCCTCCACTTT. Amino acids: CASSLALVNSPLHF.

CDR3: CATTGGGNSYEQYF. The CDR3 DNA sequence: TGTGCCACCACAGGGGGGGGAAACTCCTACGAGCAGTACTTC. The rearrangement joins TRBV28 to TRBJ2-7, with a tentative D call TRBD1 (8 bases). The V gene's germline CDR1 is MDHEN and CDR2 SYDVKM. The CDR3 runs 14 residues. Deletions cut 10 bases from V and 0 bases from J, with 16 bases between.

The chain links TRBV6-5 to TRBJ2-1; TRBD2 might be the D (7 bases). Trimming removed 6 bases at V and 7 bases at J, with 19 bases between. Germline assignment: CDR1 MNHEY and CDR2 SVGAGI. This CDR3 spans 15 amino acids. CDR3 bases: TGTGCCAGCAGCCCCCTGGGGGGGGCTGGGAATGAGCAGTTCTTC. This codes for CASSPLGGAGNEQFF.

In DNA form, the CDR3 reads TGTGCCAGCAGTGAACGGCTGAGAAACGAGCAGTACTTC. As protein: CASSERLRNEQYF. The chain has TRBV2 and TRBJ2-7; D uncertain. CDR1 SNHLY and CDR2 FYNNEI come from the germline V gene. This CDR3 region has 13 residues. Trimming stripped 2 bases from V and 5 bases from J, with 10 bases between.

This clone was seen only a few times. This chain connects TRBV18 to TRBJ2-7; D is perhaps TRBD2 (6 bases). The CDR3 loop spans 14 amino acids. The V end was cut by 4 bases, the J end by 3 bases, with 13 bases between. Germline assignment: CDR1 KGHSH and CDR2 LQKENI. CDR3 bases: TGTGCCAGCTCACTGGGGGGATCGGACTACGAGCAGTACTTC. Translated: CASSLGGSDYEQYF.

The V and J genes are TRBV4-1 and TRBJ1-2; TRBD1 agrees at 9 bases. This CDR3 spans 17 amino acids. Germline-derived CDR1 and CDR2 are MGHRA and YSYEKL. V was pared by 2 bases and J by 2 bases, with 9 bases of the junction left unmatched. Here the CDR3 DNA reads TGCGCCAGCAGCCAACCCCGGGACAGGGAACGAAACTATGGCTACACCTTC. It is translated as CASSQPRDRERNYGYTF.

The chain carries TRBV11-3 and TRBJ2-5, with unresolved D. Germline-derived CDR1 and CDR2 are SGHNT and YENEEA. This CDR3 contains 13 residues. Trimming removed 4 bases at V and 0 bases at J, with 6 bases between. The CDR3 coding sequence is TGTGCCAGCAGCTCTTGGTACCAAGAGACCCAGTACTTC. Translating it yields CASSSWYQETQYF.

The chain has TRBV15 and TRBJ2-5; no clear D gene. The V end was cut by 0 bases, the J end by 5 bases, with 7 bases between. The V gene's germline CDR1 is LNHNV and CDR2 YYDKDF (reference sequence). The CDR3 sequence is 13 residues long. The CDR3 DNA reads as TGTGCCACCAGCAGAGACCGTATGGAGACCCAGTACTTC. Translated: CATSRDRMETQYF.

This clone was detected only a few times. The chain carries TRBV5-1 and TRBJ1-2, with D possibly matching TRBD1 (6 bases). CDR1 and CDR2 (germline): SGHRS, YFSETQ. With 3 bases removed from V and 4 bases from J, the gap between germline ends came to 13 bases. This CDR3 has 14 amino acids. The CDR3 is CASSSNREGYGYTF. CDR3 coding DNA: TGCGCCAGCAGCTCAAACAGGGAAGGCTATGGCTACACCTTC. The whole variable domain, remainder taken from reference TRBV5-1 and TRBJ1-2, is KAGVTQTPRYLIKTRGQQVTLSCSPISGHRSVSWYQQTPGQGLQFLFEYFSETQRNKGNFPGRFSGRQFSNSRSEMNVSTLELGDSALYLCASSSNREGYGYTFGSGTRLTVV.

V gene TRBV18 combines with J gene TRBJ1-4; no clear D gene. Germline CDR1 is KGHSH and CDR2 is LQKENI. V lost 4 bases to trimming and J lost 8 bases, with 8 bases between them. The CDR3 runs to 12 residues. CDR3 DNA sequence: TGTGCCAGCTCACGGAACGAGGAAAAACTGTTTTTT. Its translation: CASSRNEEKLFF.

This clone has just a few counts. The J gene is TRBJ1-2, the V gene TRBV19; D is possibly TRBD1 (5 bases). From germline, CDR1 is LNHDA and CDR2 SQIVND (reference sequence). The V end was cut by 3 bases, the J end by 7 bases, with 9 bases between. The CDR3 is 12 residues long. The CDR3 region is CASSIREAGYTF. As DNA, the CDR3 is TGTGCCAGTAGTATCAGGGAGGCTGGCTACACCTTC.

This clone appeared a few times. V is TRBV29-1 and J is TRBJ2-7; TRBD1 agrees at 9 bases. The CDR3 spans 13 residues. V lost 4 bases and J lost 3; bases outside the gene matches: 4. Germline CDR1 is SQVTM and CDR2 is ANQGSEA. The CDR3 DNA follows: TGCAGCGTTGGGGGACAGGGAGGCTACGAGCAGTACTTC. Amino acid sequence: CSVGGQGGYEQYF.

The rearrangement joins TRBV4-2 to TRBJ2-4; TRBD2 agrees at 9 bases. V dropped 1 base and J dropped 4; count of bases not matched to a gene: 5. The germline V gene has CDR1 LGHNA and CDR2 YNFKEQ. The CDR3 is 16 residues long. CDR3: CASSQVGSGGKNIQYF. Written as DNA, the CDR3 is TGTGCCAGCAGCCAAGTTGGTAGCGGGGGTAAAAACATTCAGTACTTC.

This clone was counted only a few times. The V call is TRBV2, the J call TRBJ2-6, with D possibly matching TRBD1 (5 bases). V lost 3 bases and J 2 bases, leaving 8 bases between the germline ends. CDR1 is SNHLY and CDR2 is FYNNEI in the germline V gene. The CDR3 is 15 amino acids. The DNA for the CDR3 is TGTGCCAGCAGTGATCAGGGAACTGGGGCCAACGTCCTGACTTTC. It is translated as CASSDQGTGANVLTF.

This chain joins TRBV30 and TRBJ2-1; TRBD2 might be the D (5 bases). Per the germline V gene, CDR1 is GTSNPN and CDR2 is SVGIG (reference sequence). The ends were cut back, 5 bases at V and 10 bases at J, with 15 bases in the middle. This CDR3 is 12 amino acids long. The CDR3: CAWLIGVQEQFF. CDR3 sequence (DNA): TGTGCCTGGTTGATCGGGGTTCAGGAGCAGTTCTTC.

This clone was recorded a few times. This sequence joins TRBV30 and TRBJ1-5, with D unresolved. The CDR3 is 14 amino acids. Between the trimmed V and J ends, which lost 6 bases and 0 bases, there was a span of 12 bases. The germline V gene encodes CDR1 GTSNPN and CDR2 SVGIG (reference sequence). The CDR3 DNA follows: TGTGCCTGCCAGACGGCGGATAGCAATCAGCCCCAGCATTTT. It yields the protein CACQTADSNQPQHF.